Presented here are 8 T cell receptor beta chains from one specimen sequenced in a study of T cell responses to AZD1222 COVID-19 vaccine. Method: immunoSEQ multiplex PCR; TCRdb's copy keeps in-frame clones and lacks some. Of about 150,000 clones in the sample, about 91% are singletons; the top ten hold under 2.5%. Sequences were derived from peripheral blood, sampled on day 0 of AZD1222 vaccination. The receptors were gathered from an adult in good health.

The chain links TRBV7-2 to TRBJ2-7; the match to TRBD2 covers 9 bases. From germline, CDR1 is SGHTA and CDR2 FQGNSA. With 2 bases clipped from V and 0 bases from J, the junction kept 5 bases outside the gene matches. The CDR3 runs to 16 residues. Written as DNA, the CDR3 is TGTGCCAGCAGCTTATCGGCTAGCGGGAACTCCTACGAGCAGTACTTC. Its protein is CASSLSASGNSYEQYF.

The chain recombines TRBV20-1 with TRBJ2-1, with 8 positions matching TRBD2. The CDR3 has 19 amino acids. V gave up 3 bases and J gave up 0 bases; unmatched junction bases: 16. Looked up from germline, CDR1 is DFQATT and CDR2 is SNEGSKA (reference sequence). CDR3 amino acids: CSASPFPGRVPISYNEQFF. CDR3 coding DNA: TGCAGTGCTAGTCCCTTCCCCGGGAGGGTCCCAATCTCCTACAATGAGCAGTTCTTC.

This chain connects TRBV3-1 (or the pseudogene TRBV3-2) to TRBJ2-1; 7 bases fit TRBD2. This CDR3 contains 12 residues. V lost 2 bases to trimming and J lost 15 bases; unmatched junction nucleotides: 7. The germline V gene has CDR1 LGHDT and CDR2 YNNKEL (reference sequence). The chain's CDR3 is CASSQSGNSRFF. The CDR3 DNA sequence: TGTGCCAGCAGCCAAAGCGGGAACTCCCGGTTCTTC.

The J gene is TRBJ2-1, the V gene TRBV3-1 (or the pseudogene TRBV3-2); tentative D call: TRBD1 (5 bases). The V and J ends lost 6 bases and 4 bases respectively, with 16 bases between them. Germline CDR1 and CDR2: LGHDT and YNNKEL (reference sequence). This CDR3 contains 15 residues. The CDR3 loop is CASSPDTTTYNEQFF. The CDR3 nucleotides read TGTGCCAGCAGTCCGGACACAACAACTTACAATGAGCAGTTCTTC.

The chain is built from TRBV19 and TRBJ1-4; D uncertain. Germline CDR1 and CDR2: LNHDA and SQIVND (reference sequence). The germline V and J ends were trimmed by 5 bases and 3 bases, with 13 bases remaining between them. The CDR3 is 15 residues long. CDR3 region: CASSPNVIANEKLFF. The CDR3 nucleotides read TGTGCCAGTAGTCCGAATGTCATTGCTAATGAAAAACTGTTTTTT.

This clone appeared a few times. V gene TRBV9 combines with J gene TRBJ1-6; D remains unclear. Between the trimmed V and J ends, which lost 3 bases and 8 bases, there was a span of 9 bases. Looked up from germline, CDR1 is SGDLS and CDR2 is YYNGEE. The CDR3 is 13 amino acids. The CDR3 protein is CASSATEDSPLHF. The CDR3 coding sequence is TGTGCCAGCAGCGCAACAGAAGATTCACCCCTCCACTTT.

The chain is built from TRBV7-6 and TRBJ2-7; 14 nucleotides match TRBD2. Per the germline V gene, CDR1 is SGHVS and CDR2 is FNYEAQ. This CDR3 spans 16 amino acids. With 3 bases clipped from V and 5 bases from J, the junction kept 6 bases outside the gene matches. CDR3 region: CASSLGTSGSSHEQYF. For the CDR3, the DNA is TGTGCCAGCAGCTTGGGGACTAGCGGGAGTAGCCACGAGCAGTACTTC.

V and J are TRBV6-5 and TRBJ2-1; 11 nucleotides agree with TRBD2. Germline values: CDR1 MNHEY, CDR2 SVGAGI. This CDR3 is built from 15 residues. Trimming removed 4 bases from V and 7 bases from J; junction bases left unmatched: 6. The CDR3 here is CASSLAGGPRNEQFF. Here the CDR3 DNA reads TGTGCCAGCAGTTTAGCGGGAGGGCCACGGAATGAGCAGTTCTTC.